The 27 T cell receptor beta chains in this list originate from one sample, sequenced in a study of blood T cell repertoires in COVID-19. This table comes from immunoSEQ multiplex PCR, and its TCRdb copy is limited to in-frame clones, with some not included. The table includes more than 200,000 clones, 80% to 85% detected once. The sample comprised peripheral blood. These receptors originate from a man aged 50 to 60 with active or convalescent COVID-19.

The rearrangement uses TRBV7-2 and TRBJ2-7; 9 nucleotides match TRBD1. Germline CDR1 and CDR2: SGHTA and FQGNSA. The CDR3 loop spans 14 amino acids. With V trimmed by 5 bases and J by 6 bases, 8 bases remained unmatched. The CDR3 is CASSPDRGISEQYF. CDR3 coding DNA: TGTGCCAGCAGCCCAGACAGGGGGATAAGCGAGCAGTACTTC.

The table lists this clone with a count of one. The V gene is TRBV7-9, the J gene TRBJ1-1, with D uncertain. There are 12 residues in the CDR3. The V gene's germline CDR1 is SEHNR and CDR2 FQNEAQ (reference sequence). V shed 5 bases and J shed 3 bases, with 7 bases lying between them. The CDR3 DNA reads TGTGCCAGCAGCCTGATAGACACTGAAGCTTTCTTT. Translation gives CASSLIDTEAFF.

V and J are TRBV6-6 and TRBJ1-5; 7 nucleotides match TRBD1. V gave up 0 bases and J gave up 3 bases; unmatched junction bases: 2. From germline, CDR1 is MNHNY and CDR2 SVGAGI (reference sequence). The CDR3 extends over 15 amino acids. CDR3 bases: TGTGCCAGCAGTTACTCGGGGACAGACAATCAGCCCCAGCATTTT. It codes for CASSYSGTDNQPQHF.

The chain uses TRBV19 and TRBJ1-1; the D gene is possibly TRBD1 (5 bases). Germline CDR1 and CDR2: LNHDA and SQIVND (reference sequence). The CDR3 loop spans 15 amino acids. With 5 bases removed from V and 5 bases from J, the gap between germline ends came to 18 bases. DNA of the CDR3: TGTGCCAGTAGTTCCGCAGGCAGGGATGGGACTGAAGCTTTCTTT. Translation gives CASSSAGRDGTEAFF.

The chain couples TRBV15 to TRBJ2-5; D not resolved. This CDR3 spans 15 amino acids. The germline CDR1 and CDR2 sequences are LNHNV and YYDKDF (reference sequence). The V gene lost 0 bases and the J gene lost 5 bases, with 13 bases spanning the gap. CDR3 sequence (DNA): TGTGCCACCAGCAGAGAGGTCGGCACCGGGGAGACCCAGTACTTC. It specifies CATSREVGTGETQYF.

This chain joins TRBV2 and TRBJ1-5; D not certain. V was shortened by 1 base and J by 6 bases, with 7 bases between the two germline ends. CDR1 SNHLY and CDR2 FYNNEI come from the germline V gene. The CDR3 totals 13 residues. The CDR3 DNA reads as TGTGCCAGCAGTGAAGGGGGAGGTCAGCCCCAGCATTTT. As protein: CASSEGGGQPQHF. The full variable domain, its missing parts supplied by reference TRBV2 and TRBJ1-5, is EPEVTQTPSHQVTQMGQEVILRCVPISNHLYFYWYRQILGQKVEFLVSFYNNEISEKSEIFDDQFSVERPDGSNFTLKIRSTKLEDSAMYFCASSEGGGQPQHFGDGTRLSIL.

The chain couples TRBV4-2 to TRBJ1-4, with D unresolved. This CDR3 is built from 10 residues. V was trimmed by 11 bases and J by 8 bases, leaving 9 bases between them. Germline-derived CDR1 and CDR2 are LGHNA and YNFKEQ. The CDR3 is CAPEREKLFF. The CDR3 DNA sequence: TGTGCCCCCGAGAGGGAAAAACTGTTTTTT.

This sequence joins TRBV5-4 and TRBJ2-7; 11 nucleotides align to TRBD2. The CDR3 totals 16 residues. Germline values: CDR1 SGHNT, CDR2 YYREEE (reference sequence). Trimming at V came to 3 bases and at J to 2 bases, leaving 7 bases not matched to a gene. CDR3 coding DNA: TGTGCCAGCAGCTCAGCTAGCGGGGGGCCCCCCTACGAGCAGTACTTC. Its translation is CASSSASGGPPYEQYF. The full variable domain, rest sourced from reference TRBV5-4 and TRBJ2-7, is ETGVTQSPTHLIKTRGQQVTLRCSSQSGHNTVSWYQQALGQGPQFIFQYYREEENGRGNFPPRFSGLQFPNYSSELNVNALELDDSALYLCASSSASGGPPYEQYFGPGTRLTVT.

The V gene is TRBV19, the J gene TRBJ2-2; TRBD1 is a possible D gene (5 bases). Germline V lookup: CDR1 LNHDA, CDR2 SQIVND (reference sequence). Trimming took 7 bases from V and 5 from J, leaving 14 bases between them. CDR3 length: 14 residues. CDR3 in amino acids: CASKGQSLTGELFF. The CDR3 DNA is TGTGCCAGTAAGGGGCAGTCGTTAACCGGGGAGCTGTTTTTT.

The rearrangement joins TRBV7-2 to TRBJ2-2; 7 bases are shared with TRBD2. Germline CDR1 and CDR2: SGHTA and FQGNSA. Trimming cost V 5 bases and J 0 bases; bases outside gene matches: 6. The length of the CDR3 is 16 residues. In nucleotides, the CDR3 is TGTGCCAGCAGCAAGACTAGCCTAACGAACACCGGGGAGCTGTTTTTT. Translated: CASSKTSLTNTGELFF. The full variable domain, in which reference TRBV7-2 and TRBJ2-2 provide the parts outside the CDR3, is GAGVSQSPSNKVTEKGKDVELRCDPISGHTALYWYRQSLGQGLEFLIYFQGNSAPDKSGLPSDRFSAERTGGSVSTLTIQRTQQEDSAVYLCASSKTSLTNTGELFFGEGSRLTVL.

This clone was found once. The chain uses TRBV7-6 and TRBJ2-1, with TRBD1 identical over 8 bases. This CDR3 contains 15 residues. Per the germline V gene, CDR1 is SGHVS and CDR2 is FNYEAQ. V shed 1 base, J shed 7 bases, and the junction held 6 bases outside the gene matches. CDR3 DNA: TGTGCCAGCAGCTTAGACAGGGGGAGGTTTAATGAGCAGTTCTTC. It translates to CASSLDRGRFNEQFF.

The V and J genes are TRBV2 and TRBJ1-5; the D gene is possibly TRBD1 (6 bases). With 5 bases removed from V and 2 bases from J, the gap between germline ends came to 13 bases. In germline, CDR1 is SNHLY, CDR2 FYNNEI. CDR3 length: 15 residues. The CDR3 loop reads CASSQQGMGNQPQHF. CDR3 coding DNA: TGTGCCAGCAGTCAGCAGGGGATGGGCAATCAGCCCCAGCATTTT.

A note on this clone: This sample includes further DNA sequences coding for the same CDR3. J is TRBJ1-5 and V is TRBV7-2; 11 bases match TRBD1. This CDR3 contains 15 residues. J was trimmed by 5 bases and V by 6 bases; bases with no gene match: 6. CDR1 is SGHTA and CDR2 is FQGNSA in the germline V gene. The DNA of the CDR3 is TGTGCCAGCAGTTCACGGACAGGGGGCGATCAGCCCCAGCATTTT. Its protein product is CASSSRTGGDQPQHF.

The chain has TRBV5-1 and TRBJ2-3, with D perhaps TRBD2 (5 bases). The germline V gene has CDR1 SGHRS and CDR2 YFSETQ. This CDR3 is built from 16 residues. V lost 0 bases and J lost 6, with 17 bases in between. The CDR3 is CASSLEIPRGRDTQYF. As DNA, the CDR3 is TGCGCCAGCAGCTTGGAAATCCCACGGGGTAGGGATACGCAGTATTTT.

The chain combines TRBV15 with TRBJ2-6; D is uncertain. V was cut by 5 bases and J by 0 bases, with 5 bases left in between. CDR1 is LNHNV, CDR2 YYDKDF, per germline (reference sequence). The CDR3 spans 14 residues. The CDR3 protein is CATSPSSGANVLTF. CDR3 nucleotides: TGTGCCACCAGCCCGTCCTCTGGGGCCAACGTCCTGACTTTC.

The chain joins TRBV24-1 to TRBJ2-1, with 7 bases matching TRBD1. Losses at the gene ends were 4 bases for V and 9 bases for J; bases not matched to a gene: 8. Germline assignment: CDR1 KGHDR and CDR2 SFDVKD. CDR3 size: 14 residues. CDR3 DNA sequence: TGTGCCACCAGTGAAACTCACAGGGGTGTTGAGCAGTTCTTC. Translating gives CATSETHRGVEQFF.

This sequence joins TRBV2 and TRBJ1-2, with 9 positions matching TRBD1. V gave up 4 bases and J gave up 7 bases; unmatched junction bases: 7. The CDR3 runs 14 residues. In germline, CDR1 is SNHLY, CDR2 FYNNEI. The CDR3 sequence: CASSAGQGRSGYTF. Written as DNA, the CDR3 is TGTGCCAGCAGTGCAGGACAGGGGAGGTCTGGCTACACCTTC.

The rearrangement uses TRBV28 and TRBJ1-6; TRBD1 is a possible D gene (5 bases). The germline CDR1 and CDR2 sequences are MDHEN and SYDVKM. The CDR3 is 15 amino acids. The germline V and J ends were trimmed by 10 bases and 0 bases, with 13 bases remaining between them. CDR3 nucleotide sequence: TGTGCCATAACGGGGGGGGACTCCTATAATTCACCCCTCCACTTT. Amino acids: CAITGGDSYNSPLHF. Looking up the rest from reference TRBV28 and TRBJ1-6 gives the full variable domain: DVKVTQSSRYLVKRTGEKVFLECVQDMDHENMFWYRQDPGLGLRLIYFSYDVKMKEKGDIPEGYSVSREKKERFSLILESASTNQTSMYLCAITGGDSYNSPLHFGNGTRLTVT.

The CDR3 DNA follows: TGCGCCAGCAGTGAGAGGGGGCTCTCTGGAAACACCATATATTTT. Residues: CASSERGLSGNTIYF. The rearrangement joins TRBV10-2 to TRBJ1-3; 7 bases match TRBD1. This CDR3 is 15 amino acids long. Germline V gene sequence: CDR1 WSHSY, CDR2 SAAADI. Losses at the gene ends were 2 bases for V and 0 bases for J; bases not matched to a gene: 1.

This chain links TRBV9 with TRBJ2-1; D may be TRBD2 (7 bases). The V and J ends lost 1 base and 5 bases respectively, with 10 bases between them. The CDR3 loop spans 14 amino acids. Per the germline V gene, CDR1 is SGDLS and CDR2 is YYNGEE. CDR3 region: CASSVRGADNEQFF. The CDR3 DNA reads TGTGCCAGCAGCGTACGGGGGGCTGACAATGAGCAGTTCTTC.

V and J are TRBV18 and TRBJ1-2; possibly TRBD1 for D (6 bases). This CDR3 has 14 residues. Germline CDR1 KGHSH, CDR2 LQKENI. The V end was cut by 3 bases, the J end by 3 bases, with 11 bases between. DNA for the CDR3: TGTGCCAGCTCACCTCCGGACAGACACTATGGCTACACCTTC. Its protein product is CASSPPDRHYGYTF. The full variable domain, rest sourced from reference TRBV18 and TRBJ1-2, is NAGVMQNPRHLVRRRGQEARLRCSPMKGHSHVYWYRQLPEEGLKFMVYLQKENIIDESGMPKERFSAEFPKEGPSILRIQQVVRGDSAAYFCASSPPDRHYGYTFGSGTRLTVV.

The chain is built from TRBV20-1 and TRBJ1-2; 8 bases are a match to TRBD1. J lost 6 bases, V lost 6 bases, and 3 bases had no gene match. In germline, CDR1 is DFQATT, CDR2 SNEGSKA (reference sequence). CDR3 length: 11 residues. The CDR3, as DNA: TGCAGTGCCCTGACAGGGGATGGCTACACCTTC. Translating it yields CSALTGDGYTF.

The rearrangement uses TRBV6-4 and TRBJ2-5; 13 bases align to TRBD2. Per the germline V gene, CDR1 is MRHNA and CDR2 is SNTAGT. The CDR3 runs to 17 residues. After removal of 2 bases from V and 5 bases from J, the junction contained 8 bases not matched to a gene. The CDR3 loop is CASSDGTSGARGETQYF. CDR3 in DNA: TGTGCCAGCAGTGACGGGACTAGCGGGGCCCGGGGGGAGACCCAGTACTTC.

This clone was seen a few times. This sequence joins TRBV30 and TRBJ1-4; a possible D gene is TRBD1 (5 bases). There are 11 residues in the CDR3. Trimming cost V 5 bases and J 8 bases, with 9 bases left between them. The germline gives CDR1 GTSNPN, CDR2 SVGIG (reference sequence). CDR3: CAWGKGEKLFF. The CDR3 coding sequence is TGTGCCTGGGGGAAGGGGGAAAAACTGTTTTTT.

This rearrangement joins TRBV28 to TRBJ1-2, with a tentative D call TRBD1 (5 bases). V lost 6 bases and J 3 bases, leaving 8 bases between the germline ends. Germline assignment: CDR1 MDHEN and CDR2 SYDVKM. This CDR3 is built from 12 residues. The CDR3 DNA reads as TGTGCCAGCAGCGACAGCTACTATGGCTACACCTTC. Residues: CASSDSYYGYTF.

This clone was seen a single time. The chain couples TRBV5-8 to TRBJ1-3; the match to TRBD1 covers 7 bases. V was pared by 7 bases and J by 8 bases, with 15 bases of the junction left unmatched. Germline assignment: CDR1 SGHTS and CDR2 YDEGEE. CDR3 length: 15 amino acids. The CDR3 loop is CASQPRPGQTYTIYF. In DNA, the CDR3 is TGTGCCAGCCAACCTCGGCCGGGACAGACCTACACCATATATTTT.

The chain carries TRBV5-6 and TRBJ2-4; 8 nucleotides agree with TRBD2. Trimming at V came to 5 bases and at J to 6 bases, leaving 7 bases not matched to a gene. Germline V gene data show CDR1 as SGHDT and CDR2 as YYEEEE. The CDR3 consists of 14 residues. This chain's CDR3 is CASRRAGVGNIQYF. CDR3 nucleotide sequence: TGTGCCAGCAGGAGAGCGGGGGTGGGAAACATTCAGTACTTC. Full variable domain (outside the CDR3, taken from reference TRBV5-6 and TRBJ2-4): DAGVTQSPTHLIKTRGQQVTLRCSPKSGHDTVSWYQQALGQGPQFIFQYYEEEERQRGNFPDRFSGHQFPNYSSELNVNALLLGDSALYLCASRRAGVGNIQYFGAGTRLSVL.